This TCR beta chain was recovered during a study of response to subunit inactivated influenza vaccine. This clonotype was recorded a few times. With 6 bases clipped from V and 4 bases from J, the junction kept 9 bases outside the gene matches. The CDR3 runs 15 residues. Germline-derived CDR1 and CDR2 are SGHTA and FQGNSA. TCRdb reanalysed the RT-PCR reads using MiXCR and keeps one entry per CDR3 protein. This sample has about half a million distinct CDR3 sequences; approximately 24% occur once, and the top ten carry 1.9%. The TCR comes from a man aged 45-65 years who received an inactivated influenza vaccine. Sequenced here: CD4+ T cells sorted from PBMCs, sampled about 5 days after vaccination. The chain employs TRBV7-2 and TRBJ2-7; 10 bases match TRBD2. CDR3 in amino acids: CASRQTSGNPYEQYF. CDR3 nucleotide sequence: TGTGCCAGCAGACAAACTAGCGGGAACCCTTACGAGCAGTACTTC.